These T cell receptor beta chains were read from a single sample in a study of T cell responses to AZD1222 COVID-19 vaccine. Here immunoSEQ multiplex PCR was the method, and the copy in TCRdb shows in-frame clones only, minus some. The sample lists 100,000 to 150,000 clones; 75% to 95% were seen once. The sample here was peripheral blood, taken on day 0 of AZD1222 vaccination. Receptor source: an adult in good health. CDR3s include the opening cysteine and the closing phenylalanine or tryptophan. D genes are given only for firm matches. Where a row states a size, it is once, few, many or the class of an expanded clone; other rows omit it.

TRBJ1-5 - TRBV20-1 - CSARSNQPQHF TGCAGTGCTAGGAGCAATCAGCCCCAGCATTTT
TRBJ2-3 - TRBV5-6 - CASSLVPGADTQYF TGTGCCAGCAGCTTGGTACCGGGGGCCGATACGCAGTATTTT
TRBJ1-2 - TRBV18 - CASSPLAEANYGYTF TGTGCCAGCTCACCACTAGCAGAAGCTAACTATGGCTACACCTTC
TRBJ2-6 - TRBV10-3 - CAISAVGDTNVLTF TGTGCCATCAGCGCGGTAGGGGATACCAACGTCCTGACTTTC
TRBJ1-2 - TRBV6-6 - CASRYGEGYGYTF TGTGCCAGCAGGTACGGCGAGGGCTATGGCTACACCTTC
TRBJ1-3 - TRBV6-5 - CASSKDIRQNTIYF TGTGCCAGCAGCAAGGATATTCGACAAAACACCATATATTTT
TRBJ1-6 - TRBV5-1 - CASSRTVMNSPLHF TGCGCCAGCAGCCGGACGGTTATGAATTCACCCCTCCACTTT
TRBJ2-1 - TRBV19 - CASRTTRTGSGVEFF TGTGCCAGTAGAACCACCAGGACGGGTAGCGGAGTGGAGTTCTTC
TRBJ2-3 - TRBV5-1 - CASSLERETDTQYF TGCGCCAGCAGCTTGGAACGAGAGACAGATACGCAGTATTTT
TRBJ1-1 - TRBV29-1 few CSVLGWSTEAFF TGCAGCGTTTTAGGGTGGAGCACTGAAGCTTTCTTT
TRBJ1-5 TRBD1 TRBV6-6 - CASSYPTGEGNQPQHF TGTGCCAGCAGTTACCCGACAGGGGAAGGGAATCAGCCCCAGCATTTT
TRBJ2-1 - TRBV5-8 once CASWGEVSYNEQFF TGTGCCAGCTGGGGGGAGGTCTCCTACAATGAGCAGTTCTTC
TRBJ2-3 - TRBV27 - CASSLSGTDTQYF TGTGCCAGCAGTTTATCTGGCACAGATACGCAGTATTTT
TRBJ2-7 - TRBV7-2 few CASSSSLTYEQYF TGTGCCAGCAGCTCCTCCTTAACCTACGAGCAGTACTTC
TRBJ1-2 TRBD1 TRBV7-9 - CASSLGTARYGYTF TGTGCCAGCAGCCTTGGGACAGCGCGCTATGGCTACACCTTC
TRBJ2-7 TRBD1 TRBV19 - CASSPGQGIYEQYF TGTGCCAGTAGTCCTGGACAGGGCATCTACGAGCAGTACTTC
TRBJ2-7 - TRBV6-5 - CATRAASYEQYF TGTGCCACTCGAGCGGCATCCTACGAGCAGTACTTC
TRBJ2-7 TRBD1 TRBV19 - CASSPGQVSYEQYF TGTGCCAGTAGTCCGGGACAGGTCTCCTACGAGCAGTACTTC
TRBJ1-2 TRBD1 TRBV5-1 - CASGQGDYGYTF TGCGCCAGCGGACAGGGAGACTATGGCTACACCTTC
TRBJ2-3 - TRBV7-9 - CASSLRRTADTQYF TGTGCCAGCAGCCTCCGCAGGACGGCAGATACGCAGTATTTT
TRBJ2-1 TRBD2 TRBV5-1 - CASTSGSGNEQFF TGCGCCAGCACTAGCGGGAGTGGGAATGAGCAGTTCTTC
TRBJ1-1 - TRBV5-4 - CASSLLRGPNTEAFF TGTGCCAGCAGCTTGTTGAGGGGACCGAACACTGAAGCTTTCTTT
TRBJ2-1 - TRBV13 once CASSLGAASSYNEQFF TGTGCCAGCAGCTTAGGGGCCGCGAGCTCCTACAATGAGCAGTTCTTC
TRBJ1-6 - TRBV28 once CASSLVRARYSPLHF TGTGCCAGCAGCCTAGTTCGGGCCAGATATTCACCCCTCCACTTT
TRBJ2-7 TRBD2 TRBV3-1/TRBV3-2 - CASSHPLAGGYEQYF TGTGCCAGCAGCCACCCACTAGCGGGAGGCTACGAGCAGTACTTC
TRBJ2-1 TRBD1 TRBV28 - CASRRTGTFNEQFF TGTGCCAGCAGGCGGACAGGAACATTCAATGAGCAGTTCTTC
TRBJ2-7 - TRBV29-1 - CSVGGRRNEQYF TGCAGCGTTGGAGGGAGGCGCAACGAGCAGTACTTC
TRBJ2-1 - TRBV6-5 - CASSYSRYEQFF TGTGCCAGCAGTTACTCGCGCTATGAGCAGTTCTTC
TRBJ2-2 TRBD2 TRBV5-6 - CASSLALAGAYTGELFF TGTGCCAGCAGCTTGGCGCTAGCGGGAGCGTACACCGGGGAGCTGTTTTTT
TRBJ2-7 TRBD2 TRBV5-6 - CASSLTSGSYEQYF TGTGCCAGCAGCTTAACTAGCGGCTCCTACGAGCAGTACTTC
TRBJ1-4 - TRBV29-1 - CSVEDGTATNEKLFF TGCAGCGTTGAAGACGGGACGGCGACTAATGAAAAACTGTTTTTT
TRBJ2-7 TRBD2 TRBV15 - CATSRTGLAGTSEQYF TGTGCCACCAGCAGAACGGGACTAGCGGGGACATCCGAGCAGTACTTC
TRBJ1-2 - TRBV2 once CASSMEGWGGYTF TGTGCCAGCAGCATGGAAGGGTGGGGAGGCTACACCTTC